This is a list of T cell receptor beta chains from one sample in a study of identifying expanded T cells in peripheral blood. Assay: immunoSEQ multiplex PCR; the TCRdb copy retains only in-frame clones and omits some. The top ten hold approximately 18% of the sample, which has roughly 82,000 clones, roughly four fifths seen once. The sample comprised blood. Every receptor here comes from a person aged 18-69 years in good health. Both conserved end residues are part of each CDR3. Fields, in order: J gene, clone size, D gene, V gene, CDR3 protein, CDR3 DNA. A D gene is named only where the DNA matches it firmly. Where a row states a size, it is once, few, many or the class of an expanded clone; other rows omit it.

j_call: TRBJ1-2
clone_size: NA
d_call: NA
v_call: TRBV25-1
cdr3_aa: CASSGLETGPSHSYTF
cdr3_nt: TGTGCCAGCAGTGGACTGGAGACAGGACCCTCTCATAGCTACACCTTC

j_call: TRBJ2-5
clone_size: NA
d_call: NA
v_call: TRBV6-5
cdr3_aa: CASSSQEGRETQYF
cdr3_nt: TGTGCCAGCAGTTCTCAGGAGGGTCGGGAGACCCAGTACTTC

j_call: TRBJ1-2
clone_size: once
d_call: NA
v_call: TRBV29-1
cdr3_aa: CSIDMVRYYGYTF
cdr3_nt: TGCAGCATTGATATGGTCCGCTACTATGGCTACACCTTC

j_call: TRBJ2-3
clone_size: NA
d_call: TRBD2
v_call: TRBV5-6
cdr3_aa: CASSLPGGLAGGSDTQYF
cdr3_nt: TGTGCCAGCAGCTTGCCGGGCGGTTTAGCGGGAGGGTCGGATACGCAGTATTTT

j_call: TRBJ2-5
clone_size: NA
d_call: NA
v_call: TRBV4-3
cdr3_aa: CASSQETGRGETQYF
cdr3_nt: TGCGCCAGCAGCCAAGAGACAGGGCGGGGAGAGACCCAGTACTTC

j_call: TRBJ2-1
clone_size: NA
d_call: NA
v_call: TRBV5-4
cdr3_aa: CASRAVIAGEQFF
cdr3_nt: TGTGCCAGCAGGGCCGTGATAGCTGGTGAGCAGTTCTTC

j_call: TRBJ2-7
clone_size: NA
d_call: TRBD2
v_call: TRBV19
cdr3_aa: CASSPSGRDRSYEQYF
cdr3_nt: TGTGCCAGTAGTCCTAGCGGGAGGGACCGATCCTACGAGCAGTACTTC

j_call: TRBJ1-3
clone_size: NA
d_call: NA
v_call: TRBV6-5
cdr3_aa: CASGSQRTVGNTIYF
cdr3_nt: TGTGCCAGCGGGTCCCAGCGGACTGTTGGAAACACCATATATTTT

j_call: TRBJ1-4
clone_size: NA
d_call: NA
v_call: TRBV6-1
cdr3_aa: CASSAGRGNEKLFF
cdr3_nt: TGTGCCAGCAGTGCGGGACGCGGTAATGAAAAACTGTTTTTT

j_call: TRBJ2-3
clone_size: once
d_call: NA
v_call: TRBV28
cdr3_aa: CASRYASGTDTQYF
cdr3_nt: TGTGCCAGCCGTTACGCTAGTGGCACAGATACGCAGTATTTT

j_call: TRBJ1-2
clone_size: NA
d_call: TRBD1
v_call: TRBV7-2
cdr3_aa: CASSSRQGGGYTF
cdr3_nt: TGTGCCAGCAGCTCCCGACAGGGAGGAGGCTACACCTTC

j_call: TRBJ2-1
clone_size: NA
d_call: TRBD2
v_call: TRBV7-2
cdr3_aa: CASSLVRLAGGYNEQFF
cdr3_nt: TGTGCCAGCAGCTTAGTCCGACTAGCGGGAGGATACAATGAGCAGTTCTTC

j_call: TRBJ1-2
clone_size: NA
d_call: TRBD1
v_call: TRBV4-3
cdr3_aa: CASSHLGQGGYTF
cdr3_nt: TGCGCCAGCAGCCACTTAGGACAGGGTGGCTACACCTTC

j_call: TRBJ2-5
clone_size: NA
d_call: NA
v_call: TRBV10-3
cdr3_aa: CAISQGGAGETQYF
cdr3_nt: TGTGCCATCAGTCAAGGGGGGGCCGGGGAGACCCAGTACTTC

j_call: TRBJ1-6
clone_size: NA
d_call: NA
v_call: TRBV30
cdr3_aa: CAWRRGVEGSPLHF
cdr3_nt: TGTGCCTGGAGGAGGGGGGTCGAGGGTTCACCCCTCCACTTT

j_call: TRBJ1-5
clone_size: few
d_call: NA
v_call: TRBV30
cdr3_aa: CAWSGADNQPQHF
cdr3_nt: TGTGCCTGGAGTGGCGCGGACAATCAGCCCCAGCATTTT

j_call: TRBJ2-3
clone_size: NA
d_call: NA
v_call: TRBV7-2
cdr3_aa: CASSLVSDFTDTQYF
cdr3_nt: TGTGCCAGCAGCTTAGTTTCGGACTTCACAGATACGCAGTATTTT

j_call: TRBJ2-3
clone_size: NA
d_call: NA
v_call: TRBV29-1
cdr3_aa: CSVEQGALFADTQYF
cdr3_nt: TGCAGCGTTGAACAAGGGGCCCTTTTTGCAGATACGCAGTATTTT

j_call: TRBJ1-2
clone_size: NA
d_call: TRBD1
v_call: TRBV28
cdr3_aa: CASSPPNSGQGPGYTF
cdr3_nt: TGTGCCAGCAGTCCCCCGAACTCGGGACAGGGCCCTGGCTACACCTTC

j_call: TRBJ2-2
clone_size: NA
d_call: NA
v_call: TRBV5-6
cdr3_aa: CASNGDPGELFF
cdr3_nt: TGTGCCAGCAATGGGGACCCCGGGGAGCTGTTTTTT

j_call: TRBJ1-6
clone_size: NA
d_call: NA
v_call: TRBV5-1
cdr3_aa: CASSLEAVNSPLHF
cdr3_nt: TGCGCCAGCAGCTTGGAGGCAGTGAATTCACCCCTCCACTTT

j_call: TRBJ1-4
clone_size: NA
d_call: TRBD1
v_call: TRBV27
cdr3_aa: CASSFGVQGANKEVF
cdr3_nt: TGTGCCAGCAGTTTTGGGGTCCAGGGGGCGAATAAAGAGGTTTTT

j_call: TRBJ2-5
clone_size: NA
d_call: NA
v_call: TRBV7-2
cdr3_aa: CASSLTQLQETQYF
cdr3_nt: TGTGCCAGCAGCTTAACACAGCTCCAAGAGACCCAGTACTTC

j_call: TRBJ1-3
clone_size: NA
d_call: NA
v_call: TRBV10-3
cdr3_aa: CAISTASSGNTIYF
cdr3_nt: TGTGCCATCAGCACAGCATCCTCTGGAAACACCATATATTTT

j_call: TRBJ2-3
clone_size: NA
d_call: TRBD1
v_call: TRBV15
cdr3_aa: CATSARDSSTDTQYF
cdr3_nt: TGTGCCACCAGCGCCCGGGACAGTAGCACAGATACGCAGTATTTT

j_call: TRBJ2-1
clone_size: NA
d_call: TRBD2
v_call: TRBV5-1
cdr3_aa: CASSLEASGRYSNEQFF
cdr3_nt: TGCGCCAGCAGCTTGGAGGCTAGCGGGAGATATAGCAATGAGCAGTTCTTC

j_call: TRBJ2-4
clone_size: few
d_call: NA
v_call: TRBV7-9
cdr3_aa: CASSPELAKNIQYF
cdr3_nt: TGTGCCAGCAGCCCTGAACTAGCCAAAAACATTCAGTACTTC

j_call: TRBJ2-7
clone_size: few
d_call: NA
v_call: TRBV6-5
cdr3_aa: CASSEGDYEQYF
cdr3_nt: TGTGCCAGCAGCGAGGGGGATTACGAGCAGTACTTC

j_call: TRBJ2-3
clone_size: NA
d_call: NA
v_call: TRBV7-6
cdr3_aa: CASSLMGGADTQYF
cdr3_nt: TGTGCCAGCAGCCTTATGGGGGGTGCAGATACGCAGTATTTT

j_call: TRBJ2-1
clone_size: NA
d_call: NA
v_call: TRBV9
cdr3_aa: CASSVGGGNSYNEQFF
cdr3_nt: TGTGCCAGCAGCGTAGGAGGCGGGAACTCCTACAATGAGCAGTTCTTC

j_call: TRBJ2-2
clone_size: NA
d_call: NA
v_call: TRBV9
cdr3_aa: CASSVDLGVPGELFF
cdr3_nt: TGTGCCAGCAGCGTAGATTTAGGCGTACCCGGGGAGCTGTTTTTT

j_call: TRBJ1-1
clone_size: NA
d_call: NA
v_call: TRBV28
cdr3_aa: CASSSPGVDEAFF
cdr3_nt: TGTGCCAGCAGCTCCCCGGGGGTGGATGAAGCTTTCTTT

j_call: TRBJ2-5
clone_size: NA
d_call: TRBD1
v_call: TRBV7-3
cdr3_aa: CASSPGTGTETQYF
cdr3_nt: TGTGCCAGCAGCCCTGGGACAGGGACGGAGACCCAGTACTTC

j_call: TRBJ1-3
clone_size: NA
d_call: NA
v_call: TRBV6-6
cdr3_aa: CASMDDRALFGNTIYF
cdr3_nt: TGTGCCAGCATGGATGATCGAGCCCTCTTTGGAAACACCATATATTTT

j_call: TRBJ2-3
clone_size: NA
d_call: NA
v_call: TRBV7-2
cdr3_aa: CASLSGTAGQVDTQYF
cdr3_nt: TGTGCCAGCCTATCCGGGACAGCGGGACAGGTAGATACGCAGTATTTT

j_call: TRBJ1-2
clone_size: NA
d_call: NA
v_call: TRBV4-3
cdr3_aa: CASSQDLDGIYGYTF
cdr3_nt: TGCGCCAGCAGCCAAGATCTGGACGGAATCTATGGCTACACCTTC

j_call: TRBJ1-1
clone_size: NA
d_call: NA
v_call: TRBV4-1
cdr3_aa: CASSQEYREDTEAFF
cdr3_nt: TGCGCCAGCAGCCAAGAGTACAGGGAGGACACTGAAGCTTTCTTT

j_call: TRBJ2-1
clone_size: NA
d_call: NA
v_call: TRBV7-2
cdr3_aa: CASSLTSTLDEQFF
cdr3_nt: TGTGCCAGCAGCTTGACATCGACCCTTGACGAGCAGTTCTTC

j_call: TRBJ1-1
clone_size: NA
d_call: TRBD1
v_call: TRBV4-1
cdr3_aa: CASGIDGTANTEAFF
cdr3_nt: TGCGCCAGCGGAATCGACGGGACAGCGAACACTGAAGCTTTCTTT

j_call: TRBJ2-5
clone_size: NA
d_call: NA
v_call: TRBV19
cdr3_aa: CASKLGAGETQYF
cdr3_nt: TGTGCCAGTAAGCTGGGGGCTGGCGAGACCCAGTACTTC

j_call: TRBJ1-5
clone_size: NA
d_call: TRBD1
v_call: TRBV9
cdr3_aa: CASSAGTGYQPQHF
cdr3_nt: TGTGCCAGCAGCGCAGGGACAGGGTATCAGCCCCAGCATTTT

j_call: TRBJ2-1
clone_size: NA
d_call: NA
v_call: TRBV7-3
cdr3_aa: CASSLGVANEQFF
cdr3_nt: TGTGCCAGCAGCTTGGGGGTAGCCAACGAGCAGTTCTTC

j_call: TRBJ1-1
clone_size: NA
d_call: NA
v_call: TRBV7-6
cdr3_aa: CASSPVGANSEAFF
cdr3_nt: TGTGCCAGCAGCCCAGTAGGGGCGAATTCGGAAGCTTTCTTT

j_call: TRBJ1-1
clone_size: NA
d_call: NA
v_call: TRBV18
cdr3_aa: CASSPQGGTEAFF
cdr3_nt: TGTGCCAGCTCACCTCAGGGAGGCACTGAAGCTTTCTTT

j_call: TRBJ2-7
clone_size: NA
d_call: TRBD1
v_call: TRBV11-2
cdr3_aa: CASSNGQGGFHEQYF
cdr3_nt: TGTGCCAGCAGCAACGGACAGGGAGGTTTCCACGAGCAGTACTTC

j_call: TRBJ2-6
clone_size: NA
d_call: NA
v_call: TRBV28
cdr3_aa: CASSGRANVLTF
cdr3_nt: TGTGCCAGCAGTGGGCGGGCCAACGTCCTGACTTTC

j_call: TRBJ2-1
clone_size: NA
d_call: TRBD2
v_call: TRBV7-8
cdr3_aa: CASSPEIAGEGNEQFF
cdr3_nt: TGTGCCAGCAGCCCCGAAATAGCGGGAGAAGGGAATGAGCAGTTCTTC

j_call: TRBJ2-3
clone_size: NA
d_call: NA
v_call: TRBV7-2
cdr3_aa: CASSSIWASTDTQYF
cdr3_nt: TGTGCCAGCAGCTCCATATGGGCTAGCACAGATACGCAGTATTTT

j_call: TRBJ1-1
clone_size: NA
d_call: NA
v_call: TRBV18
cdr3_aa: CASSPPVLGEAFF
cdr3_nt: TGTGCCAGCTCACCACCGGTCTTGGGGGAAGCTTTCTTT

j_call: TRBJ1-5
clone_size: NA
d_call: NA
v_call: TRBV10-3
cdr3_aa: CAIKGFNQPQHF
cdr3_nt: TGTGCCATCAAAGGTTTCAATCAGCCCCAGCATTTT

j_call: TRBJ1-4
clone_size: once
d_call: NA
v_call: TRBV18
cdr3_aa: CASSRNQGTEGEKLFF
cdr3_nt: TGTGCCAGCTCCCGCAATCAAGGGACGGAAGGTGAAAAACTGTTTTTT

j_call: TRBJ2-6
clone_size: few
d_call: NA
v_call: TRBV28
cdr3_aa: CASSLSRDRGANVLTF
cdr3_nt: TGTGCCAGCAGTTTAAGCAGGGACCGTGGGGCCAACGTCCTGACTTTC

j_call: TRBJ2-7
clone_size: NA
d_call: TRBD2
v_call: TRBV10-2
cdr3_aa: CASSEFLREGPGSFYEQYF
cdr3_nt: TGCGCCAGCAGTGAGTTCTTGCGGGAGGGCCCGGGCTCCTTCTACGAGCAGTACTTC

j_call: TRBJ2-3
clone_size: NA
d_call: TRBD1
v_call: TRBV14
cdr3_aa: CASSQLGPGTGGRDTQYF
cdr3_nt: TGTGCCAGCAGCCAGTTAGGTCCCGGGACAGGGGGCAGAGATACGCAGTATTTT

j_call: TRBJ2-7
clone_size: NA
d_call: NA
v_call: TRBV11-3
cdr3_aa: CASSFDRAGEQYF
cdr3_nt: TGTGCCAGCAGCTTTGATCGTGCGGGGGAGCAGTACTTC

j_call: TRBJ2-7
clone_size: NA
d_call: TRBD1
v_call: TRBV27
cdr3_aa: CASSLVGWDRLSYEQYF
cdr3_nt: TGTGCCAGCAGTTTAGTCGGCTGGGACAGGCTTTCCTACGAGCAGTACTTC

j_call: TRBJ1-3
clone_size: NA
d_call: NA
v_call: TRBV7-9
cdr3_aa: CASSFQDTGNTIYF
cdr3_nt: TGTGCCAGCAGTTTCCAGGATACTGGAAACACCATATATTTT

j_call: TRBJ2-5
clone_size: NA
d_call: TRBD2
v_call: TRBV28
cdr3_aa: CASSYKLAGGPGETQYF
cdr3_nt: TGTGCCAGCAGTTACAAACTAGCGGGAGGGCCAGGGGAGACCCAGTACTTC

j_call: TRBJ2-3
clone_size: NA
d_call: NA
v_call: TRBV6-5
cdr3_aa: CASSYGPTDTQYF
cdr3_nt: TGTGCCAGCAGTTATGGCCCCACAGATACGCAGTATTTT

j_call: TRBJ2-5
clone_size: NA
d_call: TRBD2
v_call: TRBV5-1
cdr3_aa: CASSLEGLAGAETQYF
cdr3_nt: TGCGCCAGCAGCTTGGAGGGACTAGCGGGAGCAGAGACCCAGTACTTC